This TCR beta chain was profiled in a study of identical twins. Study findings and constraints: Reduced insertions were recorded for abundant cord blood beta clonotypes, with no such pattern in memory repertoires.

Remarks on this clonotype: Its antigen is currently unknown.

After template switching added a universal primer site, the resulting cDNA carried unique molecular identifiers. Each CDR3 protein is one row after TCRdb ran MiXCR on the 5' RACE reads. Found here are about 210,000 distinct CDR3 sequences, about a tenth of them singletons; the top ten hold about 5.5%. With no exceptions, donors were healthy Caucasians. CDR3 length: 12 residues. Germline V gene lookup returns CDR1 SQVTM and CDR2 ANQGSEA. Trimming left V 7 bases short and J 6 bases short, with 15 bases between. V gene TRBV29-1 combines with J gene TRBJ1-1; D is perhaps TRBD1 (6 bases). The clonotype comes from a young woman in good health. Sequenced: memory (CD45RO+) T cells sorted from blood. Here the CDR3 reads CSAGQGGPEAFF. The CDR3, as DNA: TGCAGCGCCGGACAAGGGGGGCCTGAAGCTTTCTTT.